The T cell receptor beta chain under discussion was sequenced for a study of a mutant IDH1 vaccine in newly diagnosed glioma. Across the whole study: The treated population exhibited a male proportion of about 62%, a female proportion of about 38%, and a mean age of approximately 41 years. Regarding the study as a whole: Seemingly, top peripheral T cell clonotype changes bore no relation to pseudoprogression. There were vaccine-induced immune responses in 90% to 95% of the patients.

Time point described: week 23, last vaccination. Doses consisted of 300 ug of mutant IDH1 20-mer peptide each, paired with topical imiquimod. The donors' diagnosis was new WHO grade 3 or 4 astrocytoma that was IDH1-mutant and ATRX-lost. Concerning this clone itself: Its antigen is undetermined.

This CDR3 has 14 residues. Germline lookup yields CDR1 SGHRS and CDR2 YFSETQ. Trimming stripped 4 bases from V and 3 bases from J, with 14 bases between. Some clones are missing from TCRdb's copy, which holds only in-frame ones; the method was immunoSEQ multiplex PCR. The sample has around 80,000 clones, approximately 89% seen once. This sequence originates from a woman in her forties or fifties with glioma. Source: PBMCs, taken from a glioma patient whose treatment included an IDH1 peptide vaccine. This chain links TRBV5-1 with TRBJ2-7; D unresolved. CDR3 in amino acids: CASSPSAENYEQYF. Here the CDR3 DNA reads TGCGCCAGCAGCCCTTCGGCAGAAAACTACGAGCAGTACTTC.